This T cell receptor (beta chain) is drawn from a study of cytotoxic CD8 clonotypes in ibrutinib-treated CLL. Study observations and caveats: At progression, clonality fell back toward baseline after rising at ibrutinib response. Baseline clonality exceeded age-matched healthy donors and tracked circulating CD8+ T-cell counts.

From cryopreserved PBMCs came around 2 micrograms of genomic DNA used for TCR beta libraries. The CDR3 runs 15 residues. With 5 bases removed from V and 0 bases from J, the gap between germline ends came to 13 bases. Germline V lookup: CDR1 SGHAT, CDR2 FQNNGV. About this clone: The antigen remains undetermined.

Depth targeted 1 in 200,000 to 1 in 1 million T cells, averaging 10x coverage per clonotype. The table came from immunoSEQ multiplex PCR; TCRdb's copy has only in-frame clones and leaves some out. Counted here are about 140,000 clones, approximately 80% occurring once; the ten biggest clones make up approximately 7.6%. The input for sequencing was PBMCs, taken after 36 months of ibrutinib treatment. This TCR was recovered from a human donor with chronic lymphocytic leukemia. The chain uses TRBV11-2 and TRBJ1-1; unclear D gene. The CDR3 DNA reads TGTGCCAGCAGCACCGATCCTCTTTTGAACACTGAAGCTTTCTTT. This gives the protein CASSTDPLLNTEAFF.